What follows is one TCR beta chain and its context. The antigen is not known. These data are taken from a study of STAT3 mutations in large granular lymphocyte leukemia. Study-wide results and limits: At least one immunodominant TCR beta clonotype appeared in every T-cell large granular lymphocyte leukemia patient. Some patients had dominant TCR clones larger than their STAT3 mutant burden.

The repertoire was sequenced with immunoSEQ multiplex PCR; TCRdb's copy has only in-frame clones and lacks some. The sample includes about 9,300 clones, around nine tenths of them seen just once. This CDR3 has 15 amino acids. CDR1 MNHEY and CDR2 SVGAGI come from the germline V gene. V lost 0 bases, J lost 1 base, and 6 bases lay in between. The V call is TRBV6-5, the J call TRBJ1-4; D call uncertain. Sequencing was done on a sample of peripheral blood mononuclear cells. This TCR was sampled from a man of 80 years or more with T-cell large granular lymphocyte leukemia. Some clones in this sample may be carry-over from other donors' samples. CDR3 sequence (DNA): TGTGCCAGCAGTTACTCAGGCGGAACTAATGAAAAACTGTTTTTT. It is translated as CASSYSGGTNEKLFF.